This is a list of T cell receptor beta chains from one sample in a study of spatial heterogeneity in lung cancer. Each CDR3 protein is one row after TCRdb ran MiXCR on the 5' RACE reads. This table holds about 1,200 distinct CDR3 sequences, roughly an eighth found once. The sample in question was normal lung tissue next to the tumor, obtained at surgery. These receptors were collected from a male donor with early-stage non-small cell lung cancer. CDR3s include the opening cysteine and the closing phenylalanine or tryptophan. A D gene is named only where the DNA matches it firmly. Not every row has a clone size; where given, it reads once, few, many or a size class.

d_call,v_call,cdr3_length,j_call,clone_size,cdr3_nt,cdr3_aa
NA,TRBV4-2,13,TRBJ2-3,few,TGTGCCAGCAGCCCGGACGAAAGAGATACGCAGTATTTT,CASSPDERDTQYF
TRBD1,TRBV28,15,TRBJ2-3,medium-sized,TGTGCCAGCAGTTTATGGACAGGGGGCGCCGATACGCAGTATTTT,CASSLWTGGADTQYF
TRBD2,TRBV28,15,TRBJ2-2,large,TGTGCCAGCAGATTTAGCGGGGGTGACACCGGGGAGCTGTTTTTT,CASRFSGGDTGELFF
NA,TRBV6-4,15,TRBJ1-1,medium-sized,TGTGCCAGCAAAACGGAAGACAGCATGAACACTGAAGCTTTCTTT,CASKTEDSMNTEAFF
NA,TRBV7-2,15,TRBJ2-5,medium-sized,TGTGCCAGCAGCTTAGCGGGCCAGGGCCAAGAGACCCAGTACTTC,CASSLAGQGQETQYF
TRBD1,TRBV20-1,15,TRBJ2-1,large,TGCAGTGCGGGGGGAGGGACAGGGTTCCTTGGTGAGCAGTTCTTC,CSAGGGTGFLGEQFF
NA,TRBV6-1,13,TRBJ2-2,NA,TGTGCCAGCAGTGTCGGGAACACCGGGGAGCTGTTTTTT,CASSVGNTGELFF
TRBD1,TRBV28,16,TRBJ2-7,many,TGTGCCAGCAGTTTTTCCAGTGAGACAGGGACCTACGAGCAGTACTTC,CASSFSSETGTYEQYF
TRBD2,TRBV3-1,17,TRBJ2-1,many,TGTGCCAGCAGCCAAGATCGGAGCGGGGGGGCTAATGATGAGCAGTTCTTC,CASSQDRSGGANDEQFF
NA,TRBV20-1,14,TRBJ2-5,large,TGCAGTGCTAGAGTTTCGGCTTTGGATGAGACCCAGTACTTC,CSARVSALDETQYF
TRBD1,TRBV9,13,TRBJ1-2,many,TGTGCCAGCAATTTGGCAGGGGGCTATGGCTACACCTTC,CASNLAGGYGYTF
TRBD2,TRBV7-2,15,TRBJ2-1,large,TGTGCCAGCAGCTTAGCCAGCGGGGGGATCAATGAGCAGTTCTTC,CASSLASGGINEQFF
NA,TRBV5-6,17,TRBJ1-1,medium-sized,TGTGCCAGCAGCTTTTGGGGGGCCCGTTTCCCGGGCACTGAAGCTTTCTTT,CASSFWGARFPGTEAFF
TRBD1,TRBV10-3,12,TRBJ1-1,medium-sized,TGTGCCACCGTGACAGGGAGGGCTGAAGCTTTCTTT,CATVTGRAEAFF
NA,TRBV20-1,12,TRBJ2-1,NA,TGCAGTGCGGGGGGACCTAACAATGAGCAGTTCTTC,CSAGGPNNEQFF
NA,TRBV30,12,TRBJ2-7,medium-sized,TGTGCCTGGAGTTGGGGAATTGACGAGCAGTACTTC,CAWSWGIDEQYF
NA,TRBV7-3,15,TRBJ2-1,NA,TGTGCCAGCAGCTTAGCCATCGCGAAATACAATGAGCAGTTCTTC,CASSLAIAKYNEQFF
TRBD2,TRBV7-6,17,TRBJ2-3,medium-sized,TGTGCCAGCAGCCCAAGGACTAGCGGGGGGAACACAGATACGCAGTATTTT,CASSPRTSGGNTDTQYF
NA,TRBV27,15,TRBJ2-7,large,TGTGCCAGCAGACCTGGACCCAAGGCCTTCTACGAGCAGTACTTC,CASRPGPKAFYEQYF
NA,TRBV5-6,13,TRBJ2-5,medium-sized,TGTGCCAGCAGCTTCGGGCAAATAAAGACCCAGTACTTC,CASSFGQIKTQYF
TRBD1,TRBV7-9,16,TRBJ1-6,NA,TGTGCCAGCAGCCCCGGGCAGGGGGCCAGAAATTCACCCCTCCACTTT,CASSPGQGARNSPLHF
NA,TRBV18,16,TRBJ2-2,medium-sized,TGTGCCAGCTCACCAAATCGGGGAAGAGGCACCGGGGAGCTGTTTTTT,CASSPNRGRGTGELFF
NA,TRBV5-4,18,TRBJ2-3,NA,TGTGCCAGCAGCTTCCTGGGCCTCCAGGCTGTGAGCACAGATACGCAGTATTTT,CASSFLGLQAVSTDTQYF
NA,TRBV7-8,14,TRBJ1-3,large,TGTGCCAGCAGCCTGACAAGCTCTGGAAACACCATATATTTT,CASSLTSSGNTIYF
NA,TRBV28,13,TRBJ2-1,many,TGTGCCAGCTCCCCGGGAAGGTGGCATGAGCAGTTCTTC,CASSPGRWHEQFF
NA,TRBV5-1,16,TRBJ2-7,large,TGCGCCAGCAGCCCCACCGGGACGCCTAGCTCCTACGAGCAGTACTTC,CASSPTGTPSSYEQYF
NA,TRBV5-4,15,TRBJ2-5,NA,TGTGCCAGCAGCTTGTCGCAGGGTAGAAGAGAGACCCAGTACTTC,CASSLSQGRRETQYF
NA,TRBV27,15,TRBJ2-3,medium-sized,TGTGCCAGCAGTGTCCTGGGGAACGGCGCAGATACGCAGTATTTT,CASSVLGNGADTQYF
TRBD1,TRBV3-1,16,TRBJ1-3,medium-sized,TGTGCCAGCAGCCAAGCGTCAGGGGGCGCGGGAAACACCATATATTTT,CASSQASGGAGNTIYF
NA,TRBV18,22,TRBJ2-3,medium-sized,TGTGCCAGCTCGTCGACGCGGGACACTGGGAACCCCCGATCATCTTCCCCAGATACGCAGTATTTT,CASSSTRDTGNPRSSSPDTQYF
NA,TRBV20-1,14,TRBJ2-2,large,TGCAGTGCTAGTCGGCGATGGGGCACCGGGGAGCTGTTTTTT,CSASRRWGTGELFF
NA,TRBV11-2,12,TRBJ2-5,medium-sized,TGTGCCAGCAGCTGGGATTCTAGCGTACAGTACTTC,CASSWDSSVQYF
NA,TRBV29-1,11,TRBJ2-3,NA,TGCAGCGTTGAAGGGACAGATACGCAGTATTTT,CSVEGTDTQYF
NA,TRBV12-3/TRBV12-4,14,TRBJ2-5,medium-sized,TGTGCCAGCAGTTTAGAGGCAGGGCAAGAGACCCAGTACTTC,CASSLEAGQETQYF
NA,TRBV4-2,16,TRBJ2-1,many,TGTGCCAGCAGCCAAGATGGTACGGGGACCTACAATGAGCAGTTCTTC,CASSQDGTGTYNEQFF
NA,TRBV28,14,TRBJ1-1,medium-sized,TGTGCCAGCAGACCCCCGGGGGGTTATAATGAAGCTTTCTTT,CASRPPGGYNEAFF
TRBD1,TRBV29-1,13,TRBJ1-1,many,TGCAGCGTGCCGGGACAGGGGAACACTGAAGCTTTCTTT,CSVPGQGNTEAFF
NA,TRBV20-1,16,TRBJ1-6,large,TGCAGTGCTAGAGATTGGGGCGGATCCTATAATTCACCCCTCCACTTT,CSARDWGGSYNSPLHF
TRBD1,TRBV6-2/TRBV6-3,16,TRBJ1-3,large,TGTGCCAGCAGGCCTCCCGGGACAGGGCCAGGAAACACCATATATTTT,CASRPPGTGPGNTIYF
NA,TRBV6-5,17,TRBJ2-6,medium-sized,TGTGCCAGCAGTTATTACATCCAAATCTCTGGGGCCAACGTCCTGACTTTC,CASSYYIQISGANVLTF
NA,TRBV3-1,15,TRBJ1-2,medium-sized,TGTGCCAGCAGCCAACTCAGGGGTGGAGACTATGGCTACACCTTC,CASSQLRGGDYGYTF
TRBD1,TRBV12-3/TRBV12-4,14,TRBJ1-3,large,TGTGCCAGCAGGCAGACAGGGATACGAAACACCATATATTTT,CASRQTGIRNTIYF
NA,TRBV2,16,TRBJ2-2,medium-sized,TGTGCCAGCAGTGTACGGTCGGCAGATAACACCGGGGAGCTGTTTTTT,CASSVRSADNTGELFF
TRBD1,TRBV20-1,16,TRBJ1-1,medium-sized,TGCAGTGCCTTCTTGGGACAGGGGATTATGAACACTGAAGCTTTCTTT,CSAFLGQGIMNTEAFF